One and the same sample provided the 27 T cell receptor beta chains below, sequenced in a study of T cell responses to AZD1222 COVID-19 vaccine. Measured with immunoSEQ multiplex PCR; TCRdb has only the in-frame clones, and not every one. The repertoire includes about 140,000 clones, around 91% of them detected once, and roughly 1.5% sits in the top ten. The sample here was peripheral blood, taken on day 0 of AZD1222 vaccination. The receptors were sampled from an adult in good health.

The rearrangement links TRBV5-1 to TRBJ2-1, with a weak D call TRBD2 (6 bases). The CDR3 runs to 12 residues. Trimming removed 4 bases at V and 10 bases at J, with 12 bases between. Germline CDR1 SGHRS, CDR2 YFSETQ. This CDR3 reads CASSPSAQEQFF. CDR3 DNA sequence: TGCGCCAGCAGCCCTAGCGCTCAGGAGCAGTTCTTC.

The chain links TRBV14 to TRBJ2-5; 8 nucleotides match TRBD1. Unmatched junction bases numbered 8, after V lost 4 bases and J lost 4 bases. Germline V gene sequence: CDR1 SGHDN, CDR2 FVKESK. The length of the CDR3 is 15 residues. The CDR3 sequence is CASSPLAGGGETQYF. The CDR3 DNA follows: TGTGCCAGCAGCCCCCTGGCAGGGGGCGGAGAGACCCAGTACTTC.

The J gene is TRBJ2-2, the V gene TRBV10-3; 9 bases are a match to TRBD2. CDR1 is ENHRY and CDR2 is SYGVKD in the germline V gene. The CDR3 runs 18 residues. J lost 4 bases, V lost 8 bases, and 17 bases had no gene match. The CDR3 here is CAIGQASGKERGTGELFF. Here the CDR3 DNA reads TGTGCCATCGGTCAGGCTAGCGGGAAGGAACGGGGCACCGGGGAGCTGTTTTTT.

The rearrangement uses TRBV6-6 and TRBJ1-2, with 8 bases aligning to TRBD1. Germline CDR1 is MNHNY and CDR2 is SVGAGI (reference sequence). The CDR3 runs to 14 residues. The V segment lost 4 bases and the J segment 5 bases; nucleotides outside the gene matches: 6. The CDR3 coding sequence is TGTGCCAGCAGTTCCACGGGACAGGCGTATGGCTACACCTTC. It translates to CASSSTGQAYGYTF.

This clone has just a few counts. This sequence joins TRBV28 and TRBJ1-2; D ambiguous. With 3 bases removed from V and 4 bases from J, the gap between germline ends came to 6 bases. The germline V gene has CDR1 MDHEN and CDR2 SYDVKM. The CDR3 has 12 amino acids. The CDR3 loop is CASSFVLYGYTF. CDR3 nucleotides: TGTGCCAGCAGTTTCGTACTCTATGGCTACACCTTC.

Written as DNA, the CDR3 is TGTGCCAGTAGTCGTGATGTCACAGATACGCAGTATTTT. It codes for CASSRDVTDTQYF. The V and J genes are TRBV19 and TRBJ2-3; D remains ambiguous. This CDR3 contains 13 residues. Germline loops: CDR1 LNHDA, CDR2 SQIVND (reference sequence). V lost 5 bases to trimming and J lost 2 bases, with 8 bases between them.

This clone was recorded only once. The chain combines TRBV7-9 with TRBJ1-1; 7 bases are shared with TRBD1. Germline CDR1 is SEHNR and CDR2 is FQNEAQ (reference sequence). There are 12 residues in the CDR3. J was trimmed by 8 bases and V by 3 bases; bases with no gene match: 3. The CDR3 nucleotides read TGTGCCAGCAGCTTTCCACAGGGGGAAGCTTTCTTT. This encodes CASSFPQGEAFF.

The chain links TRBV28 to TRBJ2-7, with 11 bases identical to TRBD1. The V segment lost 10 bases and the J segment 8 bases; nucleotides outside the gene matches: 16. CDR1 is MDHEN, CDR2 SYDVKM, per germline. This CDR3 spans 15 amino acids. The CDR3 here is CATGSRDRGYDQQYF. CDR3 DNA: TGTGCCACCGGGTCCCGGGACAGGGGGTACGACCAGCAGTACTTC.

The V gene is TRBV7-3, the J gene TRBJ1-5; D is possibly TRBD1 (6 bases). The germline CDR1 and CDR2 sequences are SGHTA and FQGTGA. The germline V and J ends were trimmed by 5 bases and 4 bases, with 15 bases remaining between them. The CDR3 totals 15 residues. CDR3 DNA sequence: TGTGCCAGCAGCCTCGCCGGGACACCGAATCAGCCCCAGCATTTT. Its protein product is CASSLAGTPNQPQHF.

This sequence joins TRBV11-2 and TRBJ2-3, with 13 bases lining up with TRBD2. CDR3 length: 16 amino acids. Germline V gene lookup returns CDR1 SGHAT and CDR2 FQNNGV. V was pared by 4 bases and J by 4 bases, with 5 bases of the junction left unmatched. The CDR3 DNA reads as TGTGCCAGCAGCTATACTAGCGGGGGGGCCTCAGATACGCAGTATTTT. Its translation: CASSYTSGGASDTQYF.

This CDR3 is CASYPAGVMGNYGYTF. For the CDR3, the DNA is TGTGCCAGCTATCCCGCAGGGGTAATGGGTAACTATGGCTACACCTTC. This sequence joins TRBV27 and TRBJ1-2; D perhaps matches TRBD1 (6 bases). Trimming removed 8 bases from V and 1 base from J, with 20 bases in between. Germline CDR1 and CDR2: MNHEY and SMNVEV (reference sequence). The CDR3 covers 16 residues.

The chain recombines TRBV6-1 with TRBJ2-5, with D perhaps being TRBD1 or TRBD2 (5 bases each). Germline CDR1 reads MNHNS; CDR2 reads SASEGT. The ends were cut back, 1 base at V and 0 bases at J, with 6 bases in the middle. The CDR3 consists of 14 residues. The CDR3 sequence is CASSEGGYQETQYF. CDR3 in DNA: TGTGCCAGCAGTGAAGGGGGGTACCAAGAGACCCAGTACTTC.

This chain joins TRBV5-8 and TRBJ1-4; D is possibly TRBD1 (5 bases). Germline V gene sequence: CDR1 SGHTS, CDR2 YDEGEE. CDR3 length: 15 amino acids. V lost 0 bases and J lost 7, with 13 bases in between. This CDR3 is CASSLEGRGSEKLFF. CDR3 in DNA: TGTGCCAGCAGCTTGGAGGGACGGGGGAGTGAAAAACTGTTTTTT.

The CDR3 reads CASSLDPGRETQYF. In nucleotides, the CDR3 is TGTGCCAGCAGCTTGGATCCAGGGCGCGAGACCCAGTACTTC. The J gene is TRBJ2-5, the V gene TRBV7-9; the D gene is possibly TRBD1 (5 bases). The germline V gene has CDR1 SEHNR and CDR2 FQNEAQ (reference sequence). The V gene lost 3 bases and the J gene lost 5 bases, with 13 bases spanning the gap. The CDR3 spans 14 residues.

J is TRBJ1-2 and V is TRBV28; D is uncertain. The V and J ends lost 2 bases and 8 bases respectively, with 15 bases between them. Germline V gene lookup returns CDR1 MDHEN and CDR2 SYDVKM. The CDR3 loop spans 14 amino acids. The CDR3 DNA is TGTGCCAGCAGTTTAAGTGGGCGTTTAGGAGGCTACACCTTC. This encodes CASSLSGRLGGYTF.

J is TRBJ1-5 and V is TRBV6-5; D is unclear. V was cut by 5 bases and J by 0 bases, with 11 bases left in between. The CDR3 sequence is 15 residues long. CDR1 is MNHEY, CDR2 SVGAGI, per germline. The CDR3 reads CASSTFRNSNQPQHF. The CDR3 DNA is TGTGCCAGCAGTACCTTCAGAAATAGCAATCAGCCCCAGCATTTT.

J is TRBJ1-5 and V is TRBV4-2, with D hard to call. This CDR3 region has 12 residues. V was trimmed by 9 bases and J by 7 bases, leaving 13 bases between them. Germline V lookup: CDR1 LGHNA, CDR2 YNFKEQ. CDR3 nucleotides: TGTGCCAGTTCAAAGGTTGGCCAGCCCCAGCATTTT. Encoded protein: CASSKVGQPQHF.

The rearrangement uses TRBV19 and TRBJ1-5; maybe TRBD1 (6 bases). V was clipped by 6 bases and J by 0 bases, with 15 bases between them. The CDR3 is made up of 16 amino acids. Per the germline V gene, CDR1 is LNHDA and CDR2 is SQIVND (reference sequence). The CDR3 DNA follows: TGTGCCAGTAGGAAACTACAGGGTTCTAGCAATCAGCCCCAGCATTTT. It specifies CASRKLQGSSNQPQHF. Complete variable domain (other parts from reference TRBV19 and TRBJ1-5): DGGITQSPKYLFRKEGQNVTLSCEQNLNHDAMYWYRQDPGQGLRLIYYSQIVNDFQKGDIAEGYSVSREKKESFPLTVTSAQKNPTAFYLCASRKLQGSSNQPQHFGDGTRLSIL.

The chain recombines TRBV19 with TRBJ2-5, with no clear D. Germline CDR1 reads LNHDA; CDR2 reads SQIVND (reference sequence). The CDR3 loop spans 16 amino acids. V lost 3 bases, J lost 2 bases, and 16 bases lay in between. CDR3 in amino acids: CASSIALRNLQETQYF. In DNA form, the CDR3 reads TGTGCCAGTAGTATTGCTCTGCGGAACCTACAAGAGACCCAGTACTTC.

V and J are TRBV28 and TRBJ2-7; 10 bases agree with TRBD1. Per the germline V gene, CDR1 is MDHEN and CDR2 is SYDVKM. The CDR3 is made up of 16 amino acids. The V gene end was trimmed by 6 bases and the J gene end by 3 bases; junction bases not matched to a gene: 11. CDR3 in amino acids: CASSRPGTGAYYEQYF. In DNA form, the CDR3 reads TGTGCCAGCAGCCGTCCCGGGACAGGGGCCTACTACGAGCAGTACTTC.

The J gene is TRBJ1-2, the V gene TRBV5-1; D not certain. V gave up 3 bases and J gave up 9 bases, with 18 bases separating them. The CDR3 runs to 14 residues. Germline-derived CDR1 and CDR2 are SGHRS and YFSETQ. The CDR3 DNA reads TGCGCCAGCAGCTCGGCCGGGTCGGATTTTAGCTACACCTTC. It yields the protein CASSSAGSDFSYTF.

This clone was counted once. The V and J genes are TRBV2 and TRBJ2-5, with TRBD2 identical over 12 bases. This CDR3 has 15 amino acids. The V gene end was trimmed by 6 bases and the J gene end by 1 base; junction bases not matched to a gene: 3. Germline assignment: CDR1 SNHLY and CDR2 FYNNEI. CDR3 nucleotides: TGTGCCAGCAGCGGACTAGCGGGGTCCCAAGAGACCCAGTACTTC. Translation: CASSGLAGSQETQYF.

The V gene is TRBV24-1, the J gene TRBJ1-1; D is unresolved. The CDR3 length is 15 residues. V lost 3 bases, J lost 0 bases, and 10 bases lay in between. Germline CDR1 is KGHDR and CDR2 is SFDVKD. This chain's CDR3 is CATSDEGAMNTEAFF. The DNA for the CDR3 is TGTGCCACCAGTGATGAAGGTGCCATGAACACTGAAGCTTTCTTT.

The CDR3 is CASRQGYSNQPQHF. The CDR3 coding sequence is TGTGCCAGTAGACAGGGATATAGCAATCAGCCCCAGCATTTT. The chain has TRBV19 and TRBJ1-5, with a tentative D call TRBD1 (6 bases). Looked up from germline, CDR1 is LNHDA and CDR2 is SQIVND (reference sequence). Trimming took off 6 bases at V and 0 bases at J, with 9 bases between the two ends. The CDR3 is 14 amino acids. The full variable domain, its missing parts supplied by reference TRBV19 and TRBJ1-5, is DGGITQSPKYLFRKEGQNVTLSCEQNLNHDAMYWYRQDPGQGLRLIYYSQIVNDFQKGDIAEGYSVSREKKESFPLTVTSAQKNPTAFYLCASRQGYSNQPQHFGDGTRLSIL.

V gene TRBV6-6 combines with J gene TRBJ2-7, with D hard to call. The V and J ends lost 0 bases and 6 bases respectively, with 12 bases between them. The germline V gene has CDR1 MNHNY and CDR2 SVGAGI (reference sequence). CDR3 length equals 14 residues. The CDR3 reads CASSYSASIVEQYF. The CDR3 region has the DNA TGTGCCAGCAGTTACTCGGCTAGTATAGTCGAGCAGTACTTC.

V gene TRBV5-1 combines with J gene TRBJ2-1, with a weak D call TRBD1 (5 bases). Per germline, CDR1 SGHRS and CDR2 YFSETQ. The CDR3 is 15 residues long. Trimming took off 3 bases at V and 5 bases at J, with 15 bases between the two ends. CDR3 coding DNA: TGCGCCAGCAGCTATACAGGAAATCCAAACAATGAGCAGTTCTTC. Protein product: CASSYTGNPNNEQFF.

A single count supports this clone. CDR3 amino acids: CASSERFVRNQQYF. Here the CDR3 DNA reads TGTGCCAGCAGTGAAAGGTTCGTCAGGAACCAGCAGTACTTC. The V call is TRBV2, the J call TRBJ2-7, with D uncertain. Germline CDR1 and CDR2: SNHLY and FYNNEI. The CDR3 is 14 amino acids. V shed 2 bases and J shed 8 bases, with 16 bases lying between them.